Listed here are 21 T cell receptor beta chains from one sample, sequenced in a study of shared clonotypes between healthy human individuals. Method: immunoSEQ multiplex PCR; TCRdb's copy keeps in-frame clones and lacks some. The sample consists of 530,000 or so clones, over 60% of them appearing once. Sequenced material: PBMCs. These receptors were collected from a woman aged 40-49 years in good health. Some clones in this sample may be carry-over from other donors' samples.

In DNA form, the CDR3 reads TGTGCCAGCAGCCGGAGCGGGAGGGCCAATGAGCAGTTCTTC. This gives the protein CASSRSGRANEQFF. The rearrangement uses TRBV27 and TRBJ2-1, with 10 positions matching TRBD2. The germline V gene encodes CDR1 MNHEY and CDR2 SMNVEV (reference sequence). The V gene end was trimmed by 6 bases and the J gene end by 6 bases; junction bases not matched to a gene: 5. The CDR3 consists of 14 residues.

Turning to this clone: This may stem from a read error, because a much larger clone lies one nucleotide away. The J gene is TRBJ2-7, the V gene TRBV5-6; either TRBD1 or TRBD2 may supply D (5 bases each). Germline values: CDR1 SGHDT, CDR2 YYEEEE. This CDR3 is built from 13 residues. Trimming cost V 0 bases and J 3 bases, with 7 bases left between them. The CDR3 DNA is TGTGCCAGCAGCTTGGGGGGGTTCTACGAGCAGTACTTC. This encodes CASSLGGFYEQYF.

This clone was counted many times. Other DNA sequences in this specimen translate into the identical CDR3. The CDR3 coding sequence is TGTGCCAGCAGCCTTCGACTGTATGGCTACACCTTC. Encoded protein: CASSLRLYGYTF. The chain combines TRBV28 with TRBJ1-2; D gene uncertain. Germline CDR1 is MDHEN and CDR2 is SYDVKM. The V and J ends lost 6 bases and 5 bases respectively, with 10 bases between them. The CDR3 sequence is 12 residues long.

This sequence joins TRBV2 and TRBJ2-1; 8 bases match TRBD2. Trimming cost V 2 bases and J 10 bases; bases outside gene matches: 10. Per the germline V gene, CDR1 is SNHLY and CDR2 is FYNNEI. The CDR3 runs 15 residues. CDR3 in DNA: TGTGCCAGCAGTGAAACGTTAGCGGGGAAGGGGGAGCAGTTCTTC. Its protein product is CASSETLAGKGEQFF.

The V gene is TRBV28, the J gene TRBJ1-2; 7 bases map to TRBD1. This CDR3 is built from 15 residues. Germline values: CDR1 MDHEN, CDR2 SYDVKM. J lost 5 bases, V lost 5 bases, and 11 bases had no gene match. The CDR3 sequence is CASSTGQRGLYGYTF. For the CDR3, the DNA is TGTGCCAGCAGTACTGGACAGAGGGGGCTATATGGCTACACCTTC.

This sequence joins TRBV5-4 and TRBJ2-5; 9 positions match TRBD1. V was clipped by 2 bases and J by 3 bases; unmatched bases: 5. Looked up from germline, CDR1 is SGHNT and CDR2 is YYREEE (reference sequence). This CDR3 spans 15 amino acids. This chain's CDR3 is CASSLTGTGKETQYF. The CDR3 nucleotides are TGTGCCAGCAGCTTAACGGGGACAGGGAAAGAGACCCAGTACTTC.

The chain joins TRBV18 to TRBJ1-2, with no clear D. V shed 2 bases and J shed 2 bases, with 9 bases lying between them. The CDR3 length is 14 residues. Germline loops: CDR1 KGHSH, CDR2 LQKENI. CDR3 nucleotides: TGTGCCAGCTCACCAGACTCCAGAAACTATGGCTACACCTTC. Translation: CASSPDSRNYGYTF. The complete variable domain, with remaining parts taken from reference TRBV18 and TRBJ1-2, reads NAGVMQNPRHLVRRRGQEARLRCSPMKGHSHVYWYRQLPEEGLKFMVYLQKENIIDESGMPKERFSAEFPKEGPSILRIQQVVRGDSAAYFCASSPDSRNYGYTFGSGTRLTVV.

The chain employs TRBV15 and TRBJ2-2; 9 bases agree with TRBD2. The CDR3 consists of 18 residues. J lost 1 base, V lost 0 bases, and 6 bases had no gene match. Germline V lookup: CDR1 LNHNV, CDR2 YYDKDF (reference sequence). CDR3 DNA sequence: TGTGCCACCAGCAGAGATAGAGAAGCGGGAGGGAACACCGGGGAGCTGTTTTTT. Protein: CATSRDREAGGNTGELFF.

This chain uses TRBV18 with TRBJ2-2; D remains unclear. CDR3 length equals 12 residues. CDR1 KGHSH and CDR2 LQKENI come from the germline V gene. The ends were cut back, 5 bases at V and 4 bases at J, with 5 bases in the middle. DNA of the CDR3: TGTGCCAGCTCAAGCAGCACCGGGGAGCTGTTTTTT. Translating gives CASSSSTGELFF.

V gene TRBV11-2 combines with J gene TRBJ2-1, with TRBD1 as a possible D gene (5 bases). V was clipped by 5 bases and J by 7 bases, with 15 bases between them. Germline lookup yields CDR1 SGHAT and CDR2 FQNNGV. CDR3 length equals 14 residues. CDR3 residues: CASSPPDRRNEQFF. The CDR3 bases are TGTGCCAGCAGCCCCCCCGACAGACGTAATGAGCAGTTCTTC.

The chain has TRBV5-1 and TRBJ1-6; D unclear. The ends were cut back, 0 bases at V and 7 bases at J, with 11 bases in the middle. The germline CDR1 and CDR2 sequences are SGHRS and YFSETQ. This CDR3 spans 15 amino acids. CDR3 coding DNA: TGCGCCAGCAGCTTGGGCGGGATAAAGAATTCACCCCTCCACTTT. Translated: CASSLGGIKNSPLHF.

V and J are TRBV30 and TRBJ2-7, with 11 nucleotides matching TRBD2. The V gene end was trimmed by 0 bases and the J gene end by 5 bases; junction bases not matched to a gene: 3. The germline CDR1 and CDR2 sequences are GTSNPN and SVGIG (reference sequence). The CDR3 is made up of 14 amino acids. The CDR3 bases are TGTGCCTGGAGTGTACAACTAGCGGGAGACGAGCAGTACTTC. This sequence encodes CAWSVQLAGDEQYF. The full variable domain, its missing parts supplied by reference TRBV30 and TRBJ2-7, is SQTIHQWPATLVQPVGSPLSLECTVEGTSNPNLYWYRQAAGRGLQLLFYSVGIGQISSEVPQNLSASRPQDRQFILSSKKLLLSDSGFYLCAWSVQLAGDEQYFGPGTRLTVT.

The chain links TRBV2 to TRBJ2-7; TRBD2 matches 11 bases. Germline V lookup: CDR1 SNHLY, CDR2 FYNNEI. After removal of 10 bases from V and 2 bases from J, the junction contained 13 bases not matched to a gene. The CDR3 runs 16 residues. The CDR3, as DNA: TGTGCCACCCTCTCCCTGGGACTAGCGGAAACCTACGAGCAGTACTTC. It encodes CATLSLGLAETYEQYF.

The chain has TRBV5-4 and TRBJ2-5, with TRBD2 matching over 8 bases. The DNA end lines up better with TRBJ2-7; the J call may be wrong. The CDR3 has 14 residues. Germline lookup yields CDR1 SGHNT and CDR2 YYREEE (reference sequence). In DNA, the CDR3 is TGTGCCAGCAGCTCCGGGACTAGGGCCTACGAGCAGTACTTC. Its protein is CASSSGTRAYEQYF.

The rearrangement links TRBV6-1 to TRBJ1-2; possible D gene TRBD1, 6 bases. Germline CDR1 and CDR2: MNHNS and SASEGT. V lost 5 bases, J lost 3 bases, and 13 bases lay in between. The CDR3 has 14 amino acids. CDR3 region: CASSQGRGDYGYTF. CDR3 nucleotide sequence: TGTGCCAGCAGTCAGGGGAGGGGGGACTATGGCTACACCTTC.

The CDR3 DNA follows: TGTGCCAGCAGCTTAGGCGGGAGCGGTGGCTACACCTTC. It encodes CASSLGGSGGYTF. J is TRBJ1-2 and V is TRBV7-9; D gene ambiguous. Trimming removed 1 base at V and 7 bases at J, with 10 bases between. The CDR3 sequence is 13 residues long. Germline CDR1 SEHNR, CDR2 FQNEAQ (reference sequence).

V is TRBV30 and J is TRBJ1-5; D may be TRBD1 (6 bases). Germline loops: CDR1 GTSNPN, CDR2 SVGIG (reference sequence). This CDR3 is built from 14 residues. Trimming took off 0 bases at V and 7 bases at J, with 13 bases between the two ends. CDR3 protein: CAWSVGGGQQPQHF. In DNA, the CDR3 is TGTGCCTGGAGTGTGGGGGGCGGGCAACAGCCCCAGCATTTT. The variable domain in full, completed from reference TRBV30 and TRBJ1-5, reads SQTIHQWPATLVQPVGSPLSLECTVEGTSNPNLYWYRQAAGRGLQLLFYSVGIGQISSEVPQNLSASRPQDRQFILSSKKLLLSDSGFYLCAWSVGGGQQPQHFGDGTRLSIL.

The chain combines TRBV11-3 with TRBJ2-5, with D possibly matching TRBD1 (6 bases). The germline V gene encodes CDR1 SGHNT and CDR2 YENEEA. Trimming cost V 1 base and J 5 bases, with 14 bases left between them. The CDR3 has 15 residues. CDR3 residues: CASSLAGHLGETQYF. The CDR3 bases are TGTGCCAGCAGCTTAGCGGGACACCTCGGGGAGACCCAGTACTTC.

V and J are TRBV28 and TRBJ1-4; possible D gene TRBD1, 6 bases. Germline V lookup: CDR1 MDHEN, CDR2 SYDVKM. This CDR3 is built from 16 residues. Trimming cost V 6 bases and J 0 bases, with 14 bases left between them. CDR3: CASSPGTGSTNEKLFF. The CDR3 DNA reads TGTGCCAGCAGCCCAGGAACAGGGTCAACTAATGAAAAACTGTTTTTT.

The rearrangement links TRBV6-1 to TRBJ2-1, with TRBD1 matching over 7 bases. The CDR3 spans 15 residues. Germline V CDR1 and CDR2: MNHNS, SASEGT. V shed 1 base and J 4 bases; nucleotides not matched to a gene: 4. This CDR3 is CASSEVVTGYNEQFF. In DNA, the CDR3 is TGTGCCAGCAGTGAAGTAGTGACAGGGTACAATGAGCAGTTCTTC.

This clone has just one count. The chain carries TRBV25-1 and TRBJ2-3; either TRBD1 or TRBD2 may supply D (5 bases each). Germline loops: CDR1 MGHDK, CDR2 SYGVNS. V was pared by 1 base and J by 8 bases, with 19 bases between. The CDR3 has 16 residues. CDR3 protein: CASSELLLGDLATQYF. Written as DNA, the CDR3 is TGTGCCAGCAGTGAATTATTATTGGGGGATCTCGCTACGCAGTATTTT.